The entry below gives a single TCR beta chain sequence along with its context. This sample is part of a study of blood T cell repertoires in COVID-19. Study in general: There were acute and convalescent COVID-19 samples, and they came from the United States, Italy and Spain.

Per the study methods: Reference gene primer amplification gave nucleated cell count estimates. Measured with immunoSEQ multiplex PCR; TCRdb has only the in-frame clones, and not every one. Clone size and the V and J calls come from that table; the DNA yielded D and trimming. The table lists some 120,000 clones, 90% of them singletons. Per germline, CDR1 SGHNT and CDR2 YYREEE (reference sequence). V was clipped by 4 bases and J by 1 base, with 12 bases between them. The CDR3 has 14 residues. The receptor comes from a human donor with active COVID-19. The donor label of this sample is uncertain. This chain uses TRBV5-4 with TRBJ2-7, with D possibly being TRBD2 (5 bases). Sequenced sample: peripheral blood. The CDR3 sequence: CASSRTGVSYEQYF. CDR3 nucleotide sequence: TGTGCCAGCAGCCGGACCGGGGTATCCTACGAGCAGTACTTC.